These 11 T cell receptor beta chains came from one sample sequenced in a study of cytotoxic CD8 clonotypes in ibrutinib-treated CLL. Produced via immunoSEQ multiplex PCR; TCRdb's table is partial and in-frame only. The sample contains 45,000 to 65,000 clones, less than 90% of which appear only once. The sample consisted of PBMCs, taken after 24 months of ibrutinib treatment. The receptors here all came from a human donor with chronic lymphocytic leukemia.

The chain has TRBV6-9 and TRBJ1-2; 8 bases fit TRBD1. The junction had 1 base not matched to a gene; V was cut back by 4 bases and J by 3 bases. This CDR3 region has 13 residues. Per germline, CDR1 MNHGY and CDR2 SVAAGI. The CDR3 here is CASSSTGDYGYTF. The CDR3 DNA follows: TGTGCCAGCAGTTCGACAGGGGACTATGGCTACACCTTC.

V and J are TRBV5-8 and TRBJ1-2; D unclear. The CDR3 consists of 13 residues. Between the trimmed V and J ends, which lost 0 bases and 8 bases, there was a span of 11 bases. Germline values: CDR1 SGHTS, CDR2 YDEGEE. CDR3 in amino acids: CASSLGGLGGYTF. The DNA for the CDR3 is TGTGCCAGCAGCTTGGGCGGTCTCGGGGGCTACACCTTC.

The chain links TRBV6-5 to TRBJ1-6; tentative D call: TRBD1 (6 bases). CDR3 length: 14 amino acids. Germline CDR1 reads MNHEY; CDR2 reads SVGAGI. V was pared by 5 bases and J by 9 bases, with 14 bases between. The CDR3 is CASSPRSGASPLHF. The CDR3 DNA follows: TGTGCCAGCAGTCCCCGTTCAGGGGCTTCACCCCTCCACTTT.

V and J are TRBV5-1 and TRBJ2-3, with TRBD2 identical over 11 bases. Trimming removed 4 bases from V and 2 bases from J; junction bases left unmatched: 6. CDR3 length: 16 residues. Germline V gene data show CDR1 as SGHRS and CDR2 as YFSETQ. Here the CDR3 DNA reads TGCGCCAGCAGCCGCATAGCGGGAGGGAACACAGATACGCAGTATTTT. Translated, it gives CASSRIAGGNTDTQYF.

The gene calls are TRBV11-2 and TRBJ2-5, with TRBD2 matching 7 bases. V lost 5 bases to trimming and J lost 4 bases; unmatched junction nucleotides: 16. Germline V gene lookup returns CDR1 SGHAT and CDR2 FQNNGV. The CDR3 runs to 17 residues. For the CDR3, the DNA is TGTGCCAGCAGCGCCGGGTGGTTTGCGGGAGAAAGAGAGACCCAGTACTTC. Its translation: CASSAGWFAGERETQYF. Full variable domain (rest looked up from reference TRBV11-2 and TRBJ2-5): EAGVAQSPRYKIIEKRQSVAFWCNPISGHATLYWYQQILGQGPKLLIQFQNNGVVDDSQLPKDRFSAERLKGVDSTLKIQPAKLEDSAVYLCASSAGWFAGERETQYFGPGTRLLVL.

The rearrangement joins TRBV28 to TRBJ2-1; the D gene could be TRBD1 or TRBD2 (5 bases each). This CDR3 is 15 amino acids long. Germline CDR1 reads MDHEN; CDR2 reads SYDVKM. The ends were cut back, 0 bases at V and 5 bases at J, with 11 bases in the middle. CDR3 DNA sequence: TGTGCCAGCAGTTTATGGGGGACCCCTAACAATGAGCAGTTCTTC. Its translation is CASSLWGTPNNEQFF.

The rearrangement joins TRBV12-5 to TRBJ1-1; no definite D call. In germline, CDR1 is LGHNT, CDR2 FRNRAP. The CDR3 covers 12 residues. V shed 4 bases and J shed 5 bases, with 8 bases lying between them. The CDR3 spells CASGSSRTEAFF. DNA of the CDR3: TGTGCTAGTGGTTCGTCGCGGACTGAAGCTTTCTTT.

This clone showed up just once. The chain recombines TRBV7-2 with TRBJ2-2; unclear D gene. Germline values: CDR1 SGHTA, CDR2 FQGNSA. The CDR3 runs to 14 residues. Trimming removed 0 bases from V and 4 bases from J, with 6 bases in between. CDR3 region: CASSLAPGTGELFF. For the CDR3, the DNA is TGTGCCAGCAGCTTAGCGCCTGGCACCGGGGAGCTGTTTTTT.

The CDR3 is CASSLLAGAYYEQYF. For the CDR3, the DNA is TGTGCCAGCAGCCTCCTAGCGGGAGCCTATTACGAGCAGTACTTC. V gene TRBV7-2 combines with J gene TRBJ2-7; 10 bases fit TRBD2. The V and J ends lost 5 bases and 4 bases, in that order; junction bases with no gene match: 8. Per the germline V gene, CDR1 is SGHTA and CDR2 is FQGNSA. This CDR3 contains 15 residues. The variable domain in full, with the rest retrieved from reference TRBV7-2 and TRBJ2-7, is GAGVSQSPSNKVTEKGKDVELRCDPISGHTALYWYRQSLGQGLEFLIYFQGNSAPDKSGLPSDRFSAERTGGSVSTLTIQRTQQEDSAVYLCASSLLAGAYYEQYFGPGTRLTVT.

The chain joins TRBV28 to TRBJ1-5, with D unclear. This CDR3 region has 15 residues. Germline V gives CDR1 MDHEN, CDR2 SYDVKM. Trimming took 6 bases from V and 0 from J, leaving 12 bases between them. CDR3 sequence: CASSPHANSNQPQHF. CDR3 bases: TGTGCCAGCAGCCCCCATGCTAATAGCAATCAGCCCCAGCATTTT.

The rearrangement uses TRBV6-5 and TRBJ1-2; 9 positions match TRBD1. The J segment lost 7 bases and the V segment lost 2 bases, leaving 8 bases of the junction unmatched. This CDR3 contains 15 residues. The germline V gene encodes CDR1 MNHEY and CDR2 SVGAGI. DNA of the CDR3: TGTGCCAGCAGTTACGATAGGACAGGGGTTTTTGGCTACACCTTC. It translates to CASSYDRTGVFGYTF.